Shown below are 24 T cell receptor beta chains from a single sample sequenced in a study of regulatory T cells in long-lasting Graves disease. Construction of TCR beta libraries relied on iRepertoire HTBI primers and on Arm-PCR targeting CDR3 regions. TCRdb fed the multiplex PCR reads into MiXCR, producing one record per CDR3 protein. The table includes a few hundred thousand distinct CDR3 sequences, roughly 21% detected once. Noted time point: persistent/refractory GD, antithyroid drugs over 5 years with positive TRAb. PBMC RNA was the source of the TCR library. The sample in question was peripheral blood mononuclear cells (PBMCs), obtained when the disease was refractory, from a patient treated with antithyroid drugs. These receptors came from a female donor with Graves disease.

This clonotype was observed a handful of times. This chain links TRBV28 with TRBJ2-2; D may match TRBD1 or TRBD2 (6 bases each). The CDR3 spans 15 residues. The V gene lost 5 bases and the J gene lost 3 bases, with 13 bases spanning the gap. The germline gives CDR1 MDHEN, CDR2 SYDVKM. CDR3 residues: CASSLGGRYTGELFF. CDR3 nucleotides: TGTGCCAGCAGTCTGGGGGGCAGGTACACCGGGGAGCTGTTTTTT.

This clonotype turned up a few times. The genes are TRBV7-2 and TRBJ2-5, with no clear D. This CDR3 contains 15 residues. With 1 base removed from V and 1 base from J, the gap between germline ends came to 10 bases. Looked up from germline, CDR1 is SGHTA and CDR2 is FQGNSA. CDR3 residues: CASSLGSTLQETQYF. In nucleotides, the CDR3 is TGTGCCAGCAGCTTAGGGTCTACCCTCCAAGAGACCCAGTACTTC.

The V gene is TRBV20-1, the J gene TRBJ1-3; 7 nucleotides line up with TRBD1. The CDR3 contains 14 residues. V lost 6 bases and J lost 8; bases outside the gene matches: 13. Germline V gene data show CDR1 as DFQATT and CDR2 as SNEGSKA (reference sequence). In DNA form, the CDR3 reads TGCAGTGCGAGCCAGACAGGGTCGTTGGACACCATATATTTT. Translation gives CSASQTGSLDTIYF.

This clonotype was seen more than once but under ten times. This chain joins TRBV29-1 and TRBJ2-7; a weak D match, TRBD2 (6 bases). CDR3 size: 12 residues. Germline CDR1 reads SQVTM; CDR2 reads ANQGSEA. Deletions cut 7 bases from V and 4 bases from J, with 14 bases between. The CDR3 DNA reads TGCAGCGGCGGGGACCAATTTTACGAGCAGTACTTC. Translation gives CSGGDQFYEQYF.

This clonotype has just one count. This sequence joins TRBV19 and TRBJ2-2; either TRBD1 or TRBD2 may fit D (5 bases each). Trimming took off 7 bases at V and 8 bases at J, with 23 bases between the two ends. The CDR3 length is 16 residues. The germline V gene has CDR1 LNHDA and CDR2 SQIVND (reference sequence). CDR3 sequence (DNA): TGTGCCAGTACCCAGGGACGGTGGATAGAGTTGGGGGAGCTGTTTTTT. Amino acid sequence: CASTQGRWIELGELFF.

Concerning this clonotype: A read error may be the cause here, since a much bigger clone is one base away. The CDR3 sequence is CASSQGGRSPLHF. CDR3 bases: TGTGCCAGCAGCCAAGGCGGCCGATCTCCCCTCCACTTT. This chain joins TRBV3-1 and TRBJ1-6; D remains unclear. Germline CDR1 reads LGHDT; CDR2 reads YNNKEL (reference sequence). Deletions cut 1 base from V and 13 bases from J, with 11 bases between. The CDR3 totals 13 residues.

The chain employs TRBV6-5 and TRBJ1-1; no clear D. The CDR3 length is 13 residues. Germline V lookup: CDR1 MNHEY, CDR2 SVGAGI. V was clipped by 2 bases and J by 7 bases, with 11 bases between them. CDR3 in amino acids: CASSYSKSVEAFF. CDR3 in DNA: TGTGCCAGCAGTTACAGCAAGTCTGTTGAAGCTTTCTTT.

The sample holds many counts of this clonotype. The chain recombines TRBV28 with TRBJ2-5; D possibly corresponds to TRBD1 (6 bases). With 5 bases removed from V and 2 bases from J, the gap between germline ends came to 15 bases. Germline V lookup: CDR1 MDHEN, CDR2 SYDVKM. This CDR3 spans 15 amino acids. DNA for the CDR3: TGTGCCAGCAGTGGGGCAGGGGCTAATCAAGAGACCCAGTACTTC. This encodes CASSGAGANQETQYF.

This clonotype was found a few times. The junction departs from the called germline gene at one end, perhaps through a read error. V gene TRBV6-2 or TRBV6-3 combines with J gene TRBJ2-5; 8 positions agree with TRBD1. The germline V gene encodes CDR1 MNHEY and CDR2 SVGEGT. CDR3 length: 13 amino acids. CDR3 in amino acids: CASRADREEAQYF. Here the CDR3 DNA reads TGTGCCAGCAGGGCGGACAGGGAAGAGGCCCAGTACTTC.

This rearrangement joins TRBV5-6 to TRBJ2-7, with a tentative D call TRBD1 (5 bases). CDR1 is SGHDT and CDR2 is YYEEEE in the germline V gene. With 1 base removed from V and 3 bases from J, the gap between germline ends came to 11 bases. This CDR3 has 14 amino acids. Written as DNA, the CDR3 is TGTGCCAGCAGCTTGACTCAGGGATACTACGAGCAGTACTTC. This sequence encodes CASSLTQGYYEQYF.

This clonotype has only a few counts. The chain recombines TRBV7-9 with TRBJ1-2; 8 bases align to TRBD1. This CDR3 spans 14 amino acids. Per the germline V gene, CDR1 is SEHNR and CDR2 is FQNEAQ (reference sequence). V gave up 5 bases and J gave up 7 bases; unmatched junction bases: 9. The CDR3 DNA follows: TGTGCCAGCAGCCCGCGGACAGGGAGAGGTGGCTACACCTTC. This translates into CASSPRTGRGGYTF.

The chain joins TRBV19 to TRBJ1-2; the D gene is possibly TRBD1 (5 bases). The germline V gene encodes CDR1 LNHDA and CDR2 SQIVND (reference sequence). V lost 2 bases and J lost 8, with 12 bases in between. There are 13 residues in the CDR3. CDR3: CASSIILRDGYTF. The CDR3 DNA reads TGTGCCAGTAGTATAATTCTCAGGGACGGCTACACCTTC.

The chain carries TRBV27 and TRBJ2-7; no clear D gene. This CDR3 has 13 residues. Germline lookup yields CDR1 MNHEY and CDR2 SMNVEV (reference sequence). V lost 0 bases and J 4 bases, leaving 7 bases between the germline ends. This CDR3 reads CASSLSSGYEQYF. In DNA form, the CDR3 reads TGTGCCAGCAGTTTATCATCCGGATACGAGCAGTACTTC.

This clonotype was detected ten times or more. J is TRBJ1-4 and V is TRBV2; maybe TRBD1 (6 bases). Germline CDR1 SNHLY, CDR2 FYNNEI. Trimming pared 1 base from V and 7 bases from J, leaving 16 bases between. This CDR3 has 16 amino acids. The CDR3 DNA reads as TGTGCCAGCAGTGAAGGCAGGGGCTCGACCGGTGAAAAACTGTTTTTT. Protein sequence: CASSEGRGSTGEKLFF.

This clonotype turned up a few times. This sequence joins TRBV30 and TRBJ1-2; D is unresolved. Trimming took 2 bases from V and 7 from J, leaving 11 bases between them. This CDR3 region has 12 residues. Per the germline V gene, CDR1 is GTSNPN and CDR2 is SVGIG (reference sequence). The DNA of the CDR3 is TGTGCCTGGAGTCGTAGGGAGGGTGGCTACACCTTC. Translating it yields CAWSRREGGYTF.

The chain has TRBV6-5 and TRBJ2-7; 8 bases are shared with TRBD2. Germline CDR1 and CDR2: MNHEY and SVGAGI. The CDR3 covers 16 residues. V trimming: 2 bases; J trimming: 2 bases; junction bases outside the gene matches: 8. CDR3 residues: CASSYHGGGRTYEQYF. In DNA form, the CDR3 reads TGTGCCAGCAGTTACCATGGCGGGGGGCGAACCTACGAGCAGTACTTC.

This clonotype came up a few times. The CDR3 DNA sequence: TGTGCCAGCAGCCTATGGACAGAGAACTATGGCTACACCTTC. Translating gives CASSLWTENYGYTF. This chain links TRBV7-2 with TRBJ1-2, with D perhaps matching TRBD1 (6 bases). The CDR3 has 14 residues. Trimming removed 5 bases from V and 2 bases from J, with 12 bases in between. Germline assignment: CDR1 SGHTA and CDR2 FQGNSA.

This clonotype was counted many times. This chain links TRBV2 with TRBJ1-6; tentatively, D is TRBD1 (5 bases). Per germline, CDR1 SNHLY and CDR2 FYNNEI. Trimming pared 6 bases from V and 9 bases from J, leaving 18 bases between. The CDR3 runs 15 residues. The CDR3 sequence is CASRLQGDGGSPLHF. The DNA for the CDR3 is TGTGCCAGCAGACTACAAGGGGATGGAGGTTCACCCCTCCACTTT.

This clonotype showed up many times. This chain uses TRBV28 with TRBJ1-1; D uncertain. This CDR3 has 12 residues. Between the trimmed V and J ends, which lost 3 bases and 9 bases, there was a span of 11 bases. CDR1 and CDR2 from the germline V gene are MDHEN and SYDVKM. CDR3 in amino acids: CASSFRAAKAFF. CDR3 DNA sequence: TGTGCCAGCAGTTTCCGGGCGGCGAAAGCTTTCTTT.

This chain links TRBV28 with TRBJ2-7; 12 bases line up with TRBD2. There are 16 residues in the CDR3. Per germline, CDR1 MDHEN and CDR2 SYDVKM. V trimming: 5 bases; J trimming: 4 bases; junction bases outside the gene matches: 9. The CDR3 is CASSGTSGRSAYEQYF. DNA for the CDR3: TGTGCCAGCAGTGGGACTAGCGGGCGTTCAGCGTACGAGCAGTACTTC.

The genes are TRBV7-3 and TRBJ1-6; the D is unclear. This CDR3 has 16 amino acids. Germline lookup yields CDR1 SGHTA and CDR2 FQGTGA. Trimming pared 0 bases from V and 4 bases from J, leaving 10 bases between. The CDR3 nucleotides read TGTGCCAGCAGCTTAACTGGTCAGAATTATAATTCACCCCTCCACTTT. Translating gives CASSLTGQNYNSPLHF.

This clonotype has only a few counts. V gene TRBV6-5 combines with J gene TRBJ2-7; D ambiguous. Trimming pared 2 bases from V and 0 bases from J, leaving 11 bases between. Germline-derived CDR1 and CDR2 are MNHEY and SVGAGI. The CDR3 totals 15 residues. The CDR3 region is CASSYMAGGSYEQYF. The DNA for the CDR3 is TGTGCCAGCAGTTACATGGCAGGCGGCTCCTACGAGCAGTACTTC.

A word on this clonotype: Given the absence of the conserved phenylalanine or tryptophan at the CDR3 end, a read error is likely. V gene TRBV12-3 or TRBV12-4 combines with J gene TRBJ1-4, with 10 bases aligning to TRBD1. Trimming took 6 bases from V and 5 from J; bases not matched to a gene: 3. This CDR3 spans 14 amino acids. The CDR3 here is CASRGGQGNEKLFL. CDR3 sequence (DNA): TGTGCCAGCAGGGGGGGACAGGGGAATGAAAAACTGTTTCTT.

The genes are TRBV12-3 or TRBV12-4 and TRBJ2-5; D is undetermined. This CDR3 contains 13 residues. Trimming took off 3 bases at V and 3 bases at J, with 8 bases between the two ends. CDR3 sequence: CASSFAGKETQYF. The CDR3 nucleotides read TGTGCCAGCAGTTTTGCCGGAAAAGAGACCCAGTACTTC.